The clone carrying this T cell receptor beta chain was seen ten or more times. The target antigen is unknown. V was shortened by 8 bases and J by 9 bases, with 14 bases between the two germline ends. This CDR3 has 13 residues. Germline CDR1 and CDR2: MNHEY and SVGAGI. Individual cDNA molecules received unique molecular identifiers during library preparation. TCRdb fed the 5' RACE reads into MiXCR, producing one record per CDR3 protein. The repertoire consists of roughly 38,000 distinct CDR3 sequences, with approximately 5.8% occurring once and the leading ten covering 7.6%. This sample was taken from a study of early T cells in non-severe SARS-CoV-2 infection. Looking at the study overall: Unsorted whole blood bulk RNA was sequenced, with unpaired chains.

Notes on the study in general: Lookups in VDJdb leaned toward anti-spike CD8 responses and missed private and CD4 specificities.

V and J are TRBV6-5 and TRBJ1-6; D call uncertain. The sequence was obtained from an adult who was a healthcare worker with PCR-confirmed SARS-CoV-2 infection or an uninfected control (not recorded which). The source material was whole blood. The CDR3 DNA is TGTGCCAGCGGAGACGTAACGGGTTCACCCCTCCACTTT. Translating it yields CASGDVTGSPLHF.